This is a list of T cell receptor beta chains from one sample in a study of vaccination and CD4 T cells after COVID-19. MiXCR was run by TCRdb on the PCR reads, yielding one entry per CDR3 protein. The top ten clones hold about 15% of a sample with roughly 17,000 distinct CDR3 sequences, about 75% of them seen once. No antigen is known for these receptors. Sequenced sample: CD4+ T cells from blood, cultured in vitro. The receptors come from a human donor who had recovered from COVID-19. CDR3s include the opening cysteine and the closing phenylalanine or tryptophan. A D gene is named only where the DNA matches it firmly. Size is omitted from some rows. Given values are once, few, many or a class for expanded clones.

j_gene: TRBJ1-5
v_gene: TRBV6-1
d_gene: -
abundance: -
CDR3aa: CASNPLIEAWSQHF
CDR3nt: TGTGCCAGCAACCCCCTGATAGAGGCATGGTCCCAGCATTTT

j_gene: TRBJ1-1
v_gene: TRBV20-1
d_gene: -
abundance: few
CDR3aa: CSASLVNTEAFF
CDR3nt: TGCAGTGCTAGTTTAGTGAACACTGAAGCTTTCTTT

j_gene: TRBJ2-7
v_gene: TRBV7-2
d_gene: -
abundance: -
CDR3aa: CASRGRPDGYEQYF
CDR3nt: TGTGCCAGCAGGGGACGGCCGGACGGTTACGAGCAGTACTTC

j_gene: TRBJ1-5
v_gene: TRBV19
d_gene: -
abundance: -
CDR3aa: CASSMRGGSNQPQHF
CDR3nt: TGTGCCAGTAGTATGAGGGGGGGATCGAATCAGCCCCAGCATTTT

j_gene: TRBJ1-5
v_gene: TRBV2
d_gene: TRBD1
abundance: -
CDR3aa: CASSEALGQGNQPQHF
CDR3nt: TGTGCCAGCAGTGAAGCGCTCGGACAGGGGAATCAGCCCCAGCATTTT

j_gene: TRBJ1-3
v_gene: TRBV4-3
d_gene: -
abundance: -
CDR3aa: CASSQEWGGKANTIYF
CDR3nt: TGCGCCAGCAGCCAAGAGTGGGGGGGCAAGGCAAACACCATATATTTT

j_gene: TRBJ2-7
v_gene: TRBV27
d_gene: -
abundance: -
CDR3aa: CASSWAGAGRLYEQYF
CDR3nt: TGTGCCAGCAGTTGGGCCGGGGCGGGACGACTCTACGAGCAGTACTTC

j_gene: TRBJ2-7
v_gene: TRBV20-1
d_gene: -
abundance: -
CDR3aa: CSARDLQDPAEQYF
CDR3nt: TGCAGTGCTAGAGATTTACAGGACCCTGCCGAGCAGTACTTC

j_gene: TRBJ1-2
v_gene: TRBV5-1
d_gene: -
abundance: -
CDR3aa: CASSLEGENYGYTF
CDR3nt: TGCGCCAGCAGCTTGGAGGGTGAGAACTATGGCTACACCTTC

j_gene: TRBJ2-5
v_gene: TRBV10-2
d_gene: TRBD2
abundance: -
CDR3aa: CATREGKETQYF
CDR3nt: TGCGCCACCCGGGAGGGGAAAGAGACCCAGTACTTC

j_gene: TRBJ1-6
v_gene: TRBV27
d_gene: -
abundance: -
CDR3aa: CASSLGGLAYNSPLHF
CDR3nt: TGTGCCAGCAGCTTGGGGGGATTAGCGTATAATTCACCCCTCCACTTT

j_gene: TRBJ1-6
v_gene: TRBV20-1
d_gene: -
abundance: -
CDR3aa: CSARGGGPNNSPLHF
CDR3nt: TGCAGTGCTAGAGGGGGGGGGCCAAATAATTCACCCCTCCACTTT

j_gene: TRBJ2-2
v_gene: TRBV7-9
d_gene: TRBD2
abundance: once
CDR3aa: CASSPGTSGSPVSGELFF
CDR3nt: TGTGCCAGCAGCCCTGGGACTAGCGGGAGTCCCGTATCTGGGGAGCTGTTTTTT

j_gene: TRBJ2-2
v_gene: TRBV7-9
d_gene: -
abundance: large
CDR3aa: CASSPQDYEFSGEELFF
CDR3nt: TGTGCCAGCAGCCCCCAGGACTATGAATTTTCTGGGGAGGAGCTGTTTTTT

j_gene: TRBJ1-2
v_gene: TRBV20-1
d_gene: TRBD1
abundance: -
CDR3aa: CSARNLVWDRAGDGYTF
CDR3nt: TGCAGTGCTCGAAACCTAGTTTGGGACAGGGCGGGGGATGGCTACACCTTC

j_gene: TRBJ1-1
v_gene: TRBV10-2
d_gene: -
abundance: -
CDR3aa: CASAQTGEAFF
CDR3nt: TGCGCCAGCGCCCAGACGGGTGAAGCTTTCTTT

j_gene: TRBJ1-1
v_gene: TRBV20-1
d_gene: TRBD1
abundance: -
CDR3aa: CSASQGGRNTEAFF
CDR3nt: TGCAGTGCTAGCCAGGGGGGACGGAACACTGAAGCTTTCTTT

j_gene: TRBJ2-2
v_gene: TRBV10-1
d_gene: -
abundance: -
CDR3aa: CASSEGEFGEATGELFF
CDR3nt: TGCGCCAGCAGTGAAGGTGAATTCGGTGAGGCCACCGGGGAGCTGTTTTTT

j_gene: TRBJ2-3
v_gene: TRBV7-2
d_gene: TRBD1
abundance: -
CDR3aa: CASSSARGDTQYF
CDR3nt: TGTGCCAGCAGCTCTGCCAGGGGGGATACGCAGTATTTT

j_gene: TRBJ2-7
v_gene: TRBV11-2
d_gene: -
abundance: -
CDR3aa: CASSLRGQGANEQYF
CDR3nt: TGTGCCAGCAGCCTACGAGGGCAGGGCGCCAACGAGCAGTACTTC

j_gene: TRBJ2-2
v_gene: TRBV6-5
d_gene: -
abundance: few
CDR3aa: CASSYEGPANTGELFF
CDR3nt: TGTGCCAGCAGTTACGAGGGGCCCGCGAACACCGGGGAGCTGTTTTTT

j_gene: TRBJ2-5
v_gene: TRBV2
d_gene: -
abundance: -
CDR3aa: CASSLEETQYF
CDR3nt: TGTGCCAGCAGTTTGGAAGAGACCCAGTACTTC

j_gene: TRBJ2-3
v_gene: TRBV20-1
d_gene: -
abundance: few
CDR3aa: CSGGTPDTQYF
CDR3nt: TGCAGTGGGGGGACCCCAGATACGCAGTATTTT

j_gene: TRBJ1-5
v_gene: TRBV24-1
d_gene: -
abundance: -
CDR3aa: CATTGGADQPQHF
CDR3nt: TGTGCCACCACCGGGGGAGCAGATCAGCCCCAGCATTTT

j_gene: TRBJ1-1
v_gene: TRBV6-1
d_gene: -
abundance: few
CDR3aa: CASSHLYTTEAFF
CDR3nt: TGTGCCAGCAGTCACCTCTACACCACTGAAGCTTTCTTT

j_gene: TRBJ1-6
v_gene: TRBV6-1
d_gene: -
abundance: -
CDR3aa: CASSEGQGVGSPLHF
CDR3nt: TGTGCCAGCAGTGAGGGGCAGGGAGTTGGTTCACCCCTCCACTTT

j_gene: TRBJ2-3
v_gene: TRBV20-1
d_gene: -
abundance: -
CDR3aa: CSARASGTQYF
CDR3nt: TGCAGTGCTAGAGCGTCGGGTACGCAGTATTTT

j_gene: TRBJ1-5
v_gene: TRBV18
d_gene: -
abundance: -
CDR3aa: CASSPVEGSNQPQHF
CDR3nt: TGTGCCAGCTCACCAGTAGAGGGAAGCAATCAGCCCCAGCATTTT

j_gene: TRBJ1-5
v_gene: TRBV19
d_gene: -
abundance: few
CDR3aa: CASTNGGYQPQHF
CDR3nt: TGTGCCAGTACCAATGGGGGGTATCAGCCCCAGCATTTT